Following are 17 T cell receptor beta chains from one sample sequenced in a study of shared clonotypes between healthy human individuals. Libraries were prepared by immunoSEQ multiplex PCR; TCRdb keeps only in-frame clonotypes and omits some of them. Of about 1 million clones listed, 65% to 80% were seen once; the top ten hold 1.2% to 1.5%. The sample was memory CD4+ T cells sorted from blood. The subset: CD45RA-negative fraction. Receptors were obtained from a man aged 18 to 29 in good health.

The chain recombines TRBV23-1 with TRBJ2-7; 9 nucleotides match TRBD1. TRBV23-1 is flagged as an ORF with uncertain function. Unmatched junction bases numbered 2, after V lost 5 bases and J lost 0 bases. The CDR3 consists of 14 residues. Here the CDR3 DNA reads TGCGCCAGCAGTTGGGACAGGGCCTCCTACGAGCAGTACTTC. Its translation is CASSWDRASYEQYF.

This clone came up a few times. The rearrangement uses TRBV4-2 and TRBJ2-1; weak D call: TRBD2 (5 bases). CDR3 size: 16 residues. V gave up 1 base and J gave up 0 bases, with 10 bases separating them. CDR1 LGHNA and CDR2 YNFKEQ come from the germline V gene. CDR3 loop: CASSQGRLASYNEQFF. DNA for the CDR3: TGTGCCAGCAGCCAAGGAAGGCTAGCCTCCTACAATGAGCAGTTCTTC.

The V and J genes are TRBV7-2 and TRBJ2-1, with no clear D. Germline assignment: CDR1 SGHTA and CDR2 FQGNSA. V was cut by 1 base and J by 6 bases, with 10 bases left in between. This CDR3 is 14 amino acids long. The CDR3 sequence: CASSLESTINEQFF. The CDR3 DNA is TGTGCCAGCAGCTTAGAGTCCACGATCAATGAGCAGTTCTTC.

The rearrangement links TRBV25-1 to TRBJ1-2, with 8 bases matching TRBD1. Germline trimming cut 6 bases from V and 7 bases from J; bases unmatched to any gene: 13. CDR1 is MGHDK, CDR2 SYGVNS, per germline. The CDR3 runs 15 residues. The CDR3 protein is CASSEQTGARSGYTF. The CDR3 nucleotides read TGTGCCAGCAGCGAACAGACAGGGGCCAGGAGTGGCTACACCTTC.

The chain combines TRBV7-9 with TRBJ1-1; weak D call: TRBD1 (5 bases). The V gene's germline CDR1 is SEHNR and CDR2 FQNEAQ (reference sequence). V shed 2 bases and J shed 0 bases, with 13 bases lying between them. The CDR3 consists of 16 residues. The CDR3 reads CASSLLGTRVNTEAFF. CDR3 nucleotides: TGTGCCAGCAGCTTACTAGGGACCAGGGTGAACACTGAAGCTTTCTTT. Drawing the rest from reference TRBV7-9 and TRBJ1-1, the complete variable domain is DTGVSQNPRHKITKRGQNVTFRCDPISEHNRLYWYRQTLGQGPEFLTYFQNEAQLEKSRLLSDRFSAERPKGSFSTLEIQRTEQGDSAMYLCASSLLGTRVNTEAFFGQGTRLTVV.

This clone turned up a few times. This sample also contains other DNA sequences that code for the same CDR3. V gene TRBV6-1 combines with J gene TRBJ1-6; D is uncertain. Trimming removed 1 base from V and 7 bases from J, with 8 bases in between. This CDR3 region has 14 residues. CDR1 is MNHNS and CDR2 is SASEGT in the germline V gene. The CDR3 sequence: CASSEVGGNSPLHF. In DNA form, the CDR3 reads TGTGCCAGCAGTGAAGTTGGCGGGAATTCACCCCTCCACTTT.

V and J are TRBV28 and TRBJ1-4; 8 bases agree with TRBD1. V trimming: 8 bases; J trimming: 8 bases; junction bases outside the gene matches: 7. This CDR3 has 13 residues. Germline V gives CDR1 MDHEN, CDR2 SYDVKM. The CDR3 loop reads CASGTGGHEKLFF. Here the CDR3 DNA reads TGTGCCAGCGGGACAGGAGGTCACGAAAAACTGTTTTTT.

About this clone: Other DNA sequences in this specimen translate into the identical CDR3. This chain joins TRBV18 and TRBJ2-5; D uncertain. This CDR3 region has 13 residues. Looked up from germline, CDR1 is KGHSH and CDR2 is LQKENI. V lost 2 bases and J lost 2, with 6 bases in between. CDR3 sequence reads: CASSPNRQETQYF. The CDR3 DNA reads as TGTGCCAGCTCACCAAACAGACAAGAGACCCAGTACTTC.

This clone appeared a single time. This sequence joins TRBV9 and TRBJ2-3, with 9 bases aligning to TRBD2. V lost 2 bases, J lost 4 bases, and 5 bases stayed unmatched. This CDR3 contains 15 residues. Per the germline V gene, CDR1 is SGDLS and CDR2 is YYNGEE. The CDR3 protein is CASSVRGGPPDTQYF. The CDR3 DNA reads TGTGCCAGCAGCGTGCGGGGGGGCCCCCCAGATACGCAGTATTTT.

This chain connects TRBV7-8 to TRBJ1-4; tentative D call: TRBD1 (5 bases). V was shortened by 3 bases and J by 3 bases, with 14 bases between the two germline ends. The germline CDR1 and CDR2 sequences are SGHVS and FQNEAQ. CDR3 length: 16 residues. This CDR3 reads CASSFGTGRANEKLFF. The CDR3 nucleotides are TGTGCCAGCAGCTTCGGGACCGGCAGGGCTAATGAAAAACTGTTTTTT.

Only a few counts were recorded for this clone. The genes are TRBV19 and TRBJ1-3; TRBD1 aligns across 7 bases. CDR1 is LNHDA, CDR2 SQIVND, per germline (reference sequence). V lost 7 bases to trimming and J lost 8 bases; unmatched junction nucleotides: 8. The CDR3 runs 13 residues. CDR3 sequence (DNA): TGTGCCAGTACGGACAGGCGGGGAGACACCATATATTTT. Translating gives CASTDRRGDTIYF.

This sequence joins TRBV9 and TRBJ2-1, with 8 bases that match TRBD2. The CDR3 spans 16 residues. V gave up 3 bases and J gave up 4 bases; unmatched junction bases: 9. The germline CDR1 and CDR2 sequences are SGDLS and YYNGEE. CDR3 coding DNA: TGTGCCAGCAGCGCTCTTAGCGGGGCCCGATACAATGAGCAGTTCTTC. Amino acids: CASSALSGARYNEQFF.

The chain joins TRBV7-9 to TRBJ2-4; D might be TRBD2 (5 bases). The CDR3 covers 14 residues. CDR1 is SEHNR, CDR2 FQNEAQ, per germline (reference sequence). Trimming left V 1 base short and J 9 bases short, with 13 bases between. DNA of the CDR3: TGTGCCAGCAGCTTAGGCCCGGGATCGGGCATTCAGTACTTC. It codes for CASSLGPGSGIQYF.

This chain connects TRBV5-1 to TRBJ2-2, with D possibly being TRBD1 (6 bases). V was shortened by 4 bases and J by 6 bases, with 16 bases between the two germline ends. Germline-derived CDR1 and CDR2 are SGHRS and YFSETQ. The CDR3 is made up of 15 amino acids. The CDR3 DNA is TGCGCCAGCAGCGAGGCACAGGGATATGCCGGGGAGCTGTTTTTT. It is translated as CASSEAQGYAGELFF.

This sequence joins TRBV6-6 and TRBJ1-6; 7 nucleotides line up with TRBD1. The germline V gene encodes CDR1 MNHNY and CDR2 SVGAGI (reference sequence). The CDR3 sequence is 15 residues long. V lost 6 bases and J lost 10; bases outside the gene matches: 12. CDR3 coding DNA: TGTGCCAGCAGCCCTGGGACAGTAGATCCCTCACCCCTCCACTTT. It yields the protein CASSPGTVDPSPLHF.

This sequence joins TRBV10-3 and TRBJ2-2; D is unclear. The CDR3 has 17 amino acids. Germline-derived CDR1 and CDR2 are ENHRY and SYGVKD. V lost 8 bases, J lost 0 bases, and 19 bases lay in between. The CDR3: CAIAQKRGDANTGELFF. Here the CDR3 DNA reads TGTGCCATCGCCCAGAAGAGAGGTGACGCGAACACCGGGGAGCTGTTTTTT.

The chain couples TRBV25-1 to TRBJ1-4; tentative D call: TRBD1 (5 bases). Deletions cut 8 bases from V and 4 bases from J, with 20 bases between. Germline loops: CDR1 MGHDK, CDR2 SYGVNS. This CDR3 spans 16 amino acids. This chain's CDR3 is CASSLGLEGVNEKLFF. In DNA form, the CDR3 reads TGTGCCAGCTCTTTAGGGCTGGAAGGGGTTAATGAAAAACTGTTTTTT. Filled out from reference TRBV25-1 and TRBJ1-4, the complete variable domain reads EADIYQTPRYLVIGTGKKITLECSQTMGHDKMYWYQQDPGMELHLIHYSYGVNSTEKGDLSSESTVSRIRTEHFPLTLESARPSHTSQYLCASSLGLEGVNEKLFFGSGTQLSVL.